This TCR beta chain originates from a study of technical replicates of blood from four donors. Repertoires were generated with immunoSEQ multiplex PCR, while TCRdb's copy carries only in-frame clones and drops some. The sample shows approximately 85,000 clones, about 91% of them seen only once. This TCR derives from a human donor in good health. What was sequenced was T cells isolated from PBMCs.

CDR3: CASSPIHSGEETQYF. For the CDR3, the DNA is TGTGCCAGCAGCCCGATTCATAGCGGGGAAGAGACCCAGTACTTC. This chain uses TRBV11-2 with TRBJ2-5; 8 positions match TRBD2. This CDR3 is built from 15 residues. The V gene's germline CDR1 is SGHAT and CDR2 FQNNGV. The V gene end was trimmed by 5 bases and the J gene end by 3 bases; junction bases not matched to a gene: 8.